This passage covers 22 T cell receptor beta chains from one sample sequenced in a study of cytomegalovirus exposure and HLA in healthy donors. Primers for the PCR totalled 60 Vbeta and 13 Jbeta. Generated by immunoSEQ multiplex PCR, the TCRdb table keeps only in-frame clones and is missing some. The data hold about 150,000 clones, with about three quarters observed a single time. The sequenced material came from PBMCs. The origin of the receptors is a man between 50 and 59 years old in good health and CMV-seropositive.

The chain uses TRBV10-2 and TRBJ2-1; TRBD2 agrees at 12 bases. V trimming: 4 bases; J trimming: 5 bases; junction bases outside the gene matches: 3. The CDR3 totals 15 residues. Germline V lookup: CDR1 WSHSY, CDR2 SAAADI. Written as DNA, the CDR3 is TGCGCCAGCAGTGGTCGGACTAGCGGGGACAATGAGCAGTTCTTC. It codes for CASSGRTSGDNEQFF.

V is TRBV27 and J is TRBJ2-7; D gene unclear. Germline-derived CDR1 and CDR2 are MNHEY and SMNVEV (reference sequence). CDR3 size: 15 residues. V was pared by 0 bases and J by 0 bases, with 9 bases between. The CDR3 sequence: CASSLSTFLSYEQYF. CDR3 sequence (DNA): TGTGCCAGCAGTTTATCGACATTTCTCTCCTACGAGCAGTACTTC.

In its sample, this clone was seen a few times. The gene calls are TRBV7-3 and TRBJ1-1, with D perhaps TRBD1 (6 bases). Trimming took 4 bases from V and 6 from J, leaving 18 bases between them. Germline CDR1 SGHTA, CDR2 FQGTGA. The CDR3 length is 15 residues. The CDR3 nucleotides are TGTGCCAGCAGCTCCCTAGGGGGGGCAGCCTCTGAAGCTTTCTTT. This encodes CASSSLGGAASEAFF. The variable domain in full, with the rest retrieved from reference TRBV7-3 and TRBJ1-1, is GAGVSQTPSNKVTEKGKYVELRCDPISGHTALYWYRQSLGQGPEFLIYFQGTGAADDSGLPNDRFFAVRPEGSVSTLKIQRTERGDSAVYLCASSSLGGAASEAFFGQGTRLTVV.

V gene TRBV5-1 combines with J gene TRBJ2-5, with TRBD1 matching over 7 bases. J gave up 3 bases and V 0 bases, and 8 bases lay outside the gene matches. Germline assignment: CDR1 SGHRS and CDR2 YFSETQ. The CDR3 is 16 amino acids. The CDR3 here is CASSLVGQPLEETQYF. In DNA form, the CDR3 reads TGCGCCAGCAGCTTGGTGGGACAGCCGCTGGAAGAGACCCAGTACTTC.

About this clone: Distinct nucleotide sequences in the sample also encode this CDR3. The rearrangement links TRBV5-1 to TRBJ2-7; 7 bases fit TRBD2. In germline, CDR1 is SGHRS, CDR2 YFSETQ. With 4 bases clipped from V and 6 bases from J, the junction kept 10 bases outside the gene matches. This CDR3 region has 14 residues. CDR3 loop: CASSLQREDVEQYF. The DNA of the CDR3 is TGCGCCAGCAGCCTGCAACGGGAGGACGTCGAGCAGTACTTC.

The chain links TRBV19 to TRBJ2-7; the match to TRBD1 covers 7 bases. Per the germline V gene, CDR1 is LNHDA and CDR2 is SQIVND (reference sequence). V lost 6 bases and J lost 7; bases outside the gene matches: 15. This CDR3 spans 15 amino acids. This CDR3 is CASRRPGQAQGEQYF. The CDR3 coding sequence is TGTGCCAGTAGACGCCCCGGACAGGCCCAGGGGGAGCAGTACTTC.

This chain links TRBV27 with TRBJ2-5, with 7 bases that match TRBD2. CDR1 MNHEY and CDR2 SMNVEV come from the germline V gene (reference sequence). The CDR3 covers 13 residues. With V trimmed by 6 bases and J by 7 bases, 8 bases remained unmatched. In DNA form, the CDR3 reads TGTGCCAGCAGAGCGGGGAGGACGGGGACCCAGTACTTC. This sequence encodes CASRAGRTGTQYF.

V gene TRBV27 combines with J gene TRBJ1-2; 9 positions match TRBD1. The CDR3 is made up of 15 amino acids. J gave up 8 bases and V 4 bases, and 11 bases lay outside the gene matches. The germline CDR1 and CDR2 sequences are MNHEY and SMNVEV (reference sequence). CDR3 region: CASSSSGTGSFGYTF. CDR3 coding DNA: TGTGCCAGCAGTTCTTCCGGGACAGGGTCGTTCGGCTACACCTTC.

This chain joins TRBV6-5 and TRBJ2-1; D is unclear. The CDR3 extends over 11 amino acids. Trimming removed 5 bases at V and 6 bases at J, with 5 bases between. Germline-derived CDR1 and CDR2 are MNHEY and SVGAGI. This CDR3 reads CASSTGNEQFF. In DNA form, the CDR3 reads TGTGCCAGCAGTACGGGCAATGAGCAGTTCTTC.

V and J are TRBV4-2 and TRBJ2-1; TRBD2 agrees at 8 bases. The germline V gene has CDR1 LGHNA and CDR2 YNFKEQ. The CDR3 sequence is 16 residues long. J was trimmed by 2 bases and V by 0 bases; bases with no gene match: 3. CDR3 bases: TGTGCCAGCAGCCAAGATACTAGCGGCACCTACAATGAGCAGTTCTTC. Protein product: CASSQDTSGTYNEQFF.

This clone has a single count. The chain is built from TRBV5-1 and TRBJ1-1; D not resolved. The CDR3 is made up of 12 amino acids. CDR1 and CDR2 (germline): SGHRS, YFSETQ. V shed 7 bases and J shed 1 base, with 8 bases lying between them. CDR3 DNA: TGCGCCAGCGGGGAGGGGAACACTGAAGCTTTCTTT. Translated: CASGEGNTEAFF.

V and J are TRBV12-5 and TRBJ2-7, with D possibly being TRBD1 (7 bases). V lost 1 base to trimming and J lost 8 bases, with 21 bases between them. Germline assignment: CDR1 LGHNT and CDR2 FRNRAP. The CDR3 length is 16 residues. The CDR3 DNA follows: TGTGCTAGTGGTTTGGCCACGTCAGGGGGACTGATCAAGCAGTACTTC. Protein product: CASGLATSGGLIKQYF.

This chain links TRBV7-3 with TRBJ2-1; D is perhaps TRBD2 (6 bases). In germline, CDR1 is SGHTA, CDR2 FQGTGA. The CDR3 length is 13 residues. The ends were cut back, 5 bases at V and 9 bases at J, with 14 bases in the middle. The CDR3 sequence is CASSGRRDSEQFF. In nucleotides, the CDR3 is TGTGCCAGCAGCGGAAGAAGGGACTCTGAGCAGTTCTTC. The full variable domain, its missing parts supplied by reference TRBV7-3 and TRBJ2-1, is GAGVSQTPSNKVTEKGKYVELRCDPISGHTALYWYRQSLGQGPEFLIYFQGTGAADDSGLPNDRFFAVRPEGSVSTLKIQRTERGDSAVYLCASSGRRDSEQFFGPGTRLTVL.

J is TRBJ1-2 and V is TRBV7-9, with 7 bases that match TRBD1. J was trimmed by 4 bases and V by 4 bases; bases with no gene match: 3. CDR3 length: 13 amino acids. CDR1 and CDR2 (germline): SEHNR, FQNEAQ (reference sequence). The CDR3 sequence is CASSSTGSYGYTF. The CDR3 DNA is TGTGCCAGCAGCTCGACAGGGAGCTATGGCTACACCTTC.

The V and J genes are TRBV27 and TRBJ2-1; possible D gene TRBD1, 6 bases. The CDR3 is made up of 18 amino acids. Germline V gene data show CDR1 as MNHEY and CDR2 as SMNVEV (reference sequence). The V gene lost 5 bases and the J gene lost 0 bases, with 20 bases spanning the gap. The CDR3 nucleotides are TGTGCCAGCAGTCTAAACGCAGCAGGGGCTAGCTCCTACAATGAGCAGTTCTTC. Amino acid sequence: CASSLNAAGASSYNEQFF.

The V and J genes are TRBV2 and TRBJ2-2; D is possibly TRBD1 (5 bases). Trimming shortened V by 7 bases and J by 4 bases, and 16 bases separated the two germline ends. The CDR3 extends over 15 amino acids. The germline V gene has CDR1 SNHLY and CDR2 FYNNEI. The CDR3, as DNA: TGTGCCAGCATCAGGGAACAGCGTGGCACCGGGGAGCTGTTTTTT. Its translation: CASIREQRGTGELFF.

The chain carries TRBV4-2 and TRBJ1-3; TRBD1 is a possible D gene (5 bases). V was shortened by 0 bases and J by 6 bases, with 15 bases between the two germline ends. CDR1 and CDR2 (germline): LGHNA, YNFKEQ. The CDR3 covers 16 residues. The CDR3 DNA is TGTGCCAGCAGCCAAGAGCTAAGGGGCGGCTTAAACACCATATATTTT. It codes for CASSQELRGGLNTIYF.

This rearrangement joins TRBV5-6 to TRBJ2-6; no clear D gene. V was cut by 0 bases and J by 0 bases, with 10 bases left in between. The length of the CDR3 is 17 residues. The V gene's germline CDR1 is SGHDT and CDR2 YYEEEE. CDR3 sequence: CASSLAGSASGANVLTF. The CDR3 bases are TGTGCCAGCAGCTTGGCCGGCAGCGCCTCTGGGGCCAACGTCCTGACTTTC.

This sequence joins TRBV19 and TRBJ1-2, with D hard to call. The V gene's germline CDR1 is LNHDA and CDR2 SQIVND (reference sequence). The CDR3 spans 14 residues. Trimming stripped 3 bases from V and 0 bases from J, with 8 bases between. The CDR3 DNA reads TGTGCCAGTAGTATGATCGGGGCTAACTATGGCTACACCTTC. Translated: CASSMIGANYGYTF.

The V gene is TRBV15, the J gene TRBJ2-2; TRBD2 is a possible D gene (6 bases). Trimming shortened V by 5 bases and J by 4 bases, and 17 bases separated the two germline ends. The CDR3 totals 16 residues. Germline V gene sequence: CDR1 LNHNV, CDR2 YYDKDF (reference sequence). In DNA form, the CDR3 reads TGTGCCACCAGCGCAGTGGGGCAGGGAGGCACCGGGGAGCTGTTTTTT. It translates to CATSAVGQGGTGELFF.

This chain links TRBV11-3 with TRBJ2-1, with D perhaps matching TRBD2 (6 bases). The V gene's germline CDR1 is SGHNT and CDR2 YENEEA. CDR3 length: 15 residues. V dropped 3 bases and J dropped 6 bases, with 15 bases sitting between them. The CDR3, as DNA: TGTGCCAGCAGCTTCCCCACGGGAGAGGGCAATGAGCAGTTCTTC. Translated: CASSFPTGEGNEQFF.

There are many counts of this clone. The sample has other DNA sequences that encode this CDR3 too. The chain couples TRBV7-2 to TRBJ2-3, with unresolved D. V was trimmed by 1 base and J by 5 bases, leaving 7 bases between them. Germline V gene sequence: CDR1 SGHTA, CDR2 FQGNSA. This CDR3 has 13 residues. Written as DNA, the CDR3 is TGTGCCAGCAGCTTAGGGGCTCGAGATACGCAGTATTTT. Residues: CASSLGARDTQYF.